This TCR beta chain stems from a study of blood T cell repertoires in COVID-19. Study summary: From T cells, B-cell-depleted T cells, or PBMCs came the material, which was cDNA or gDNA.

Original methodology: Nucleated cell counts were estimated from reference gene primer amplification. Profiled with immunoSEQ multiplex PCR; TCRdb holds only in-frame clones, not every one. V and J calls and clone size are given by that table; D and trimming were obtained from the DNA. The table lists roughly 74,000 clones, roughly 89% of them singletons. Trimming pared 5 bases from V and 0 bases from J, leaving 3 bases between. Germline V gene sequence: CDR1 SEHNR, CDR2 FQNEAQ (reference sequence). This CDR3 region has 12 residues. Those who participated ranged in age from roughly 18 to 89 years and resided in about two dozen US areas. Participant-reported clinical history was the basis for cohort assignment.

The sequencing sample was made of PBMCs or T cells enriched from blood (not recorded which). This chain connects TRBV7-9 to TRBJ2-3; the D is unclear. The sequence was collected from a woman between 50 and 59 years old with acute COVID-19. CDR3 amino acids: CASSTSTDTQYF. The CDR3 DNA reads TGTGCCAGCAGCACAAGCACAGATACGCAGTATTTT.